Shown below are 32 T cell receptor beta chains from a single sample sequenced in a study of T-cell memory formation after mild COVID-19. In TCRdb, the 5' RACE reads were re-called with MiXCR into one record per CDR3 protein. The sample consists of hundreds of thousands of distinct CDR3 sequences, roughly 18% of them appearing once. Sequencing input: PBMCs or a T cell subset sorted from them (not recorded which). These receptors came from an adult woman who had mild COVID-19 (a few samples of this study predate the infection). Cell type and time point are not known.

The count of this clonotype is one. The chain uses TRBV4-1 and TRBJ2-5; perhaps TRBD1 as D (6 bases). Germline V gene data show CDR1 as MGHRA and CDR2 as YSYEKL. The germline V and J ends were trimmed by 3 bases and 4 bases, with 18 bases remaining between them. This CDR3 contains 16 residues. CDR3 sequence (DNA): TGCGCCAGCAGCCAGGGACGAGGACAGCTTGGAGAGACCCAGTACTTC. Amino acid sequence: CASSQGRGQLGETQYF.

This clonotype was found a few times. Here the CDR3 reads CASSPGHTSYEQYF. The CDR3 DNA follows: TGTGCCAGCAGCCCGGGACATACCTCCTACGAGCAGTACTTC. The chain recombines TRBV5-4 with TRBJ2-7; maybe TRBD1 (6 bases). With 4 bases removed from V and 0 bases from J, the gap between germline ends came to 11 bases. The CDR3 length is 14 residues. Germline values: CDR1 SGHNT, CDR2 YYREEE (reference sequence).

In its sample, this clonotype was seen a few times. CDR3 residues: CSARDNGGQGGYNEQFF. In nucleotides, the CDR3 is TGCAGTGCTAGAGATAACGGCGGGCAGGGGGGATACAATGAGCAGTTCTTC. The chain recombines TRBV20-1 with TRBJ2-1; TRBD1 is a possible D gene (7 bases). V was trimmed by 0 bases and J by 4 bases, leaving 19 bases between them. Looked up from germline, CDR1 is DFQATT and CDR2 is SNEGSKA (reference sequence). The CDR3 spans 17 residues.

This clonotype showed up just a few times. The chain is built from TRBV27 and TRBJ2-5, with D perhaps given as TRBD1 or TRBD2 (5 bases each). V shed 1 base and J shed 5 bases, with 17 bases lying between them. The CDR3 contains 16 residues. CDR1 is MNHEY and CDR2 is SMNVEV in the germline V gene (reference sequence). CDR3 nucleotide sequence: TGTGCCAGCAGTTTATGGGACCCAACCACCGGGGAGACCCAGTACTTC. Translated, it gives CASSLWDPTTGETQYF.

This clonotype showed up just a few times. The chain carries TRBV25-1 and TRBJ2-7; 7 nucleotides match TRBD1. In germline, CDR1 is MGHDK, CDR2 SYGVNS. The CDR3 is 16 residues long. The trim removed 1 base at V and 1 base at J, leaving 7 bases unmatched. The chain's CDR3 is CASSEWGRQGSYEQYF. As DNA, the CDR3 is TGTGCCAGCAGTGAATGGGGACGACAGGGTTCCTACGAGCAGTACTTC.

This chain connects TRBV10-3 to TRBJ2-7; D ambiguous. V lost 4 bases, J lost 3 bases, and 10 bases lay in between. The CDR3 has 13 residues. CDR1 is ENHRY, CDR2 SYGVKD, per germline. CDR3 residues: CAISGTGRYEQYF. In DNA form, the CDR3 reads TGTGCCATCAGTGGGACGGGTCGCTACGAGCAGTACTTC.

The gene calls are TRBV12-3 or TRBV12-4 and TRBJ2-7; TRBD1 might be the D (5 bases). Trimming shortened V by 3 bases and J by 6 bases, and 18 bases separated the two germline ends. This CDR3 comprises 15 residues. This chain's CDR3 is CASSLGVGGASEQYF. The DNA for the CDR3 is TGTGCCAGCAGTTTGGGTGTGGGTGGGGCCAGCGAGCAGTACTTC.

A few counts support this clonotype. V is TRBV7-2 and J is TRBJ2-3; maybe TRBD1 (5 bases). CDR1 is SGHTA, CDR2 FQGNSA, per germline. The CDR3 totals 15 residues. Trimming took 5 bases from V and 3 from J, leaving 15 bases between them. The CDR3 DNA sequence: TGTGCCAGCAGCCTAAGCAGGGCGAGGACAGATACGCAGTATTTT. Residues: CASSLSRARTDTQYF.

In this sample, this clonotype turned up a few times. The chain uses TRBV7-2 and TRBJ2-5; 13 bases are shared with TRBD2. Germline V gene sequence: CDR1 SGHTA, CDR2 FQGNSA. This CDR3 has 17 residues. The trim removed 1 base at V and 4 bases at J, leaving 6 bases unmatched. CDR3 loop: CASSLDPGLAGVETQYF. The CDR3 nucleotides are TGTGCCAGCAGCTTAGATCCCGGACTAGCGGGAGTAGAGACCCAGTACTTC.

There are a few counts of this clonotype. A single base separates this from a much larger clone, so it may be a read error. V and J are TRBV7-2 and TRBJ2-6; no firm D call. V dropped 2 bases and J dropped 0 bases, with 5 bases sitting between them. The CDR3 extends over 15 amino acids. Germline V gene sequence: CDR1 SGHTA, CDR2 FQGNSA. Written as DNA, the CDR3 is TGTGCCAGCAGCTTACGGCGCTCTGGGGCCAACGTCCTGACTTTC. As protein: CASSLRRSGANVLTF.

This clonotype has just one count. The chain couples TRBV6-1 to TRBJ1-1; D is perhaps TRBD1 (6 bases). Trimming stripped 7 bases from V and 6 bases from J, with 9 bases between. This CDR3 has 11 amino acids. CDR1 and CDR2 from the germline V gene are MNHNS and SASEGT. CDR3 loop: CASIQGPEAFF. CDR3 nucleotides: TGTGCCAGCATCCAGGGGCCTGAAGCTTTCTTT.

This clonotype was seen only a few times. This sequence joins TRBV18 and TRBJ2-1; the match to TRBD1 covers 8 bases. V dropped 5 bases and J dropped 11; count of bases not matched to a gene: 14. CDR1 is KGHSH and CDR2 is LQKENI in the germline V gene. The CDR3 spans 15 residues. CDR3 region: CASSVAGGRGNQQFF. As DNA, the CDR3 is TGTGCCAGCTCAGTTGCAGGGGGCCGAGGGAATCAGCAGTTCTTC.

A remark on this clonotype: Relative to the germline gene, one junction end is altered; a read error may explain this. This chain's CDR3 is CSVEDRGGQDF. The CDR3 DNA is TGCAGCGTTGAAGATCGAGGGGGGCAGGACTTC. V gene TRBV29-1 combines with J gene TRBJ2-7, with D tentatively TRBD1 or TRBD2 (6 bases each). This CDR3 is built from 11 residues. CDR1 and CDR2 (germline): SQVTM, ANQGSEA.

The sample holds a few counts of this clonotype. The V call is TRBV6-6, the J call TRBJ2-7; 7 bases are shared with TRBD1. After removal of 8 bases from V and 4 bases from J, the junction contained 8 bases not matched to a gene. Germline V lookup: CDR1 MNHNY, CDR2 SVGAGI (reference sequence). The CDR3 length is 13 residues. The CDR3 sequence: CASARTGLYEQYF. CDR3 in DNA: TGTGCCAGCGCCAGGACAGGCTTGTACGAGCAGTACTTC.

The chain's CDR3 is CASSLGERIAVSANEQFF. The CDR3 bases are TGTGCCAGCAGCCTGGGGGAGAGAATAGCGGTCTCGGCGAATGAGCAGTTCTTC. This chain uses TRBV5-6 with TRBJ2-1; TRBD2 is a possible D gene (6 bases). Per germline, CDR1 SGHDT and CDR2 YYEEEE. With 4 bases removed from V and 7 bases from J, the gap between germline ends came to 27 bases. There are 18 residues in the CDR3.

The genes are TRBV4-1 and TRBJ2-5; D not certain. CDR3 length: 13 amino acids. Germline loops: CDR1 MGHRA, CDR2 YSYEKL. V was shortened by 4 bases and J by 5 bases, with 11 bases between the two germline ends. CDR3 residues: CASSRTTWETQYF. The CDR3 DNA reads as TGCGCCAGCAGCCGAACTACTTGGGAGACCCAGTACTTC.

CDR3 DNA: TGTGCCAGCAGCTTAACGTTCACTGGGGCGAACACCGGGGAGCTGTTTTTT. Translating it yields CASSLTFTGANTGELFF. This chain connects TRBV7-3 to TRBJ2-2; D ambiguous. The CDR3 runs to 17 residues. CDR1 SGHTA and CDR2 FQGTGA come from the germline V gene. Trimming took off 0 bases at V and 0 bases at J, with 11 bases between the two ends. Supplemented by reference TRBV7-3 and TRBJ2-2, the full variable domain reads GAGVSQTPSNKVTEKGKYVELRCDPISGHTALYWYRQSLGQGPEFLIYFQGTGAADDSGLPNDRFFAVRPEGSVSTLKIQRTERGDSAVYLCASSLTFTGANTGELFFGEGSRLTVL.

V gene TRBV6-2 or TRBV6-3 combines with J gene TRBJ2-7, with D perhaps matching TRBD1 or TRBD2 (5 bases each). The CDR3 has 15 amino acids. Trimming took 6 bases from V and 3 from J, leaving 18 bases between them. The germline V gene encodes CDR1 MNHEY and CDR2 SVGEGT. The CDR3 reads CASRKTGYGGYEQYF. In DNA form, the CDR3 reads TGTGCCAGCAGGAAAACAGGTTACGGAGGCTACGAGCAGTACTTC.

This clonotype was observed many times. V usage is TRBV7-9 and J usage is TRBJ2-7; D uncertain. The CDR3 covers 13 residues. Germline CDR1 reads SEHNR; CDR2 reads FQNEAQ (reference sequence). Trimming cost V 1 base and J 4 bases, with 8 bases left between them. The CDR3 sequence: CASSLELAYEQYF. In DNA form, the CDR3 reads TGTGCCAGCAGCTTAGAACTGGCGTACGAGCAGTACTTC. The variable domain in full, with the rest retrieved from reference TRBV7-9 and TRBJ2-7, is DTGVSQNPRHKITKRGQNVTFRCDPISEHNRLYWYRQTLGQGPEFLTYFQNEAQLEKSRLLSDRFSAERPKGSFSTLEIQRTEQGDSAMYLCASSLELAYEQYFGPGTRLTVT.

The chain's CDR3 is CASSSGDSNQPQHF. CDR3 sequence (DNA): TGCGCCAGCAGCTCGGGGGATAGCAATCAGCCCCAGCATTTT. V is TRBV5-1 and J is TRBJ1-5, with a weak D call TRBD1 (5 bases). Germline CDR1 and CDR2: SGHRS and YFSETQ. This CDR3 contains 14 residues. V was trimmed by 3 bases and J by 0 bases, leaving 7 bases between them.

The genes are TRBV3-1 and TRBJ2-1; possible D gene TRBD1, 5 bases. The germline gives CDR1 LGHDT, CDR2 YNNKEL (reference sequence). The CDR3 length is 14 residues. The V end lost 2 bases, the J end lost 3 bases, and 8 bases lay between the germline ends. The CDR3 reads CASSQSGFYNEQFF. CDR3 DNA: TGTGCCAGCAGCCAATCAGGGTTCTACAATGAGCAGTTCTTC.

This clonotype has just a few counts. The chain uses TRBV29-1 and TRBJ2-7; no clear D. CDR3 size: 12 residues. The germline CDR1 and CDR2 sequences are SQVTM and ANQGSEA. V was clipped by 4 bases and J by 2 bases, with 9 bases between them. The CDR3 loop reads CSVALQTYEQYF. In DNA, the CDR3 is TGCAGCGTTGCGCTACAGACCTACGAGCAGTACTTC.

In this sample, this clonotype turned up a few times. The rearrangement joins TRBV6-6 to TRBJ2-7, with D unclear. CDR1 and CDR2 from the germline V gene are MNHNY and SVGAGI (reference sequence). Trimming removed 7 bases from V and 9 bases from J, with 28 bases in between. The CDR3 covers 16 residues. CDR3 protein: CASTLPELGISTRQYF. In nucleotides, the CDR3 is TGTGCCAGCACCCTTCCCGAGTTAGGGATTTCTACGAGGCAGTACTTC.

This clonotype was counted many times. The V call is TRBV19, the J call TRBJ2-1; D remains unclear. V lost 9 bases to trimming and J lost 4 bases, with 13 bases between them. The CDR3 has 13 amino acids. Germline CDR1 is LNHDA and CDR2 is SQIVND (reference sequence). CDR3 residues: CASSIDVYNEQFF. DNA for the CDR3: TGTGCCAGCAGCATCGACGTGTACAATGAGCAGTTCTTC.

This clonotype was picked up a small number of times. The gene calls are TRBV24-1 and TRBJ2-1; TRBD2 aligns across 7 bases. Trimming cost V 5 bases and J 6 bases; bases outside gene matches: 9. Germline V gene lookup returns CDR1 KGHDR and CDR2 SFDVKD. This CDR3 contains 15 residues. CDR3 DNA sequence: TGTGCCACCAGTGGGAGCGGGAAGGAGAGCAATGAGCAGTTCTTC. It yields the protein CATSGSGKESNEQFF.

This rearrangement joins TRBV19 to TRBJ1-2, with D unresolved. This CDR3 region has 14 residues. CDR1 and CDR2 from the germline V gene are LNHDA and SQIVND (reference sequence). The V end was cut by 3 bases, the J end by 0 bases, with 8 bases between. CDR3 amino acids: CASSINGANYGYTF. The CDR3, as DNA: TGTGCCAGTAGTATTAACGGAGCTAACTATGGCTACACCTTC.

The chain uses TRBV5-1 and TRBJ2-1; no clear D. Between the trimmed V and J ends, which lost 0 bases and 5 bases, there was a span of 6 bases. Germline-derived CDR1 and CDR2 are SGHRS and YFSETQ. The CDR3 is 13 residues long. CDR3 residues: CASSLEQHNEQFF. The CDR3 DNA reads TGCGCCAGCAGCTTGGAGCAGCACAATGAGCAGTTCTTC. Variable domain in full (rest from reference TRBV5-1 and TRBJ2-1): KAGVTQTPRYLIKTRGQQVTLSCSPISGHRSVSWYQQTPGQGLQFLFEYFSETQRNKGNFPGRFSGRQFSNSRSEMNVSTLELGDSALYLCASSLEQHNEQFFGPGTRLTVL.

The CDR3 DNA follows: TGTGCCAGCAGTTTATCCGGACAGGGTATAAGTAACACTGAAGCTTTCTTT. Translating gives CASSLSGQGISNTEAFF. This chain links TRBV27 with TRBJ1-1; 8 bases fit TRBD1. The CDR3 length is 17 residues. Trimming cost V 0 bases and J 2 bases; bases outside gene matches: 8. Germline V CDR1 and CDR2: MNHEY, SMNVEV (reference sequence).

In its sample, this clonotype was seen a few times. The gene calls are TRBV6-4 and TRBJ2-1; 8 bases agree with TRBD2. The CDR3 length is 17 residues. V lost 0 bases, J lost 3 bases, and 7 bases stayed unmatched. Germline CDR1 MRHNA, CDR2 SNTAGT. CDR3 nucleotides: TGTGCCAGCAGTGACTCGAGTCGGGGGGGCGGCTACAATGAGCAGTTCTTC. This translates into CASSDSSRGGGYNEQFF.

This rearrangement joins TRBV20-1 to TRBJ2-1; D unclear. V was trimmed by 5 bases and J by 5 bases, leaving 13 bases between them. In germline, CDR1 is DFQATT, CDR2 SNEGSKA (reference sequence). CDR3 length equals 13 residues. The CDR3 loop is CSAPPRRDNEQFF. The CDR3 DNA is TGCAGTGCTCCCCCCCGTCGCGACAATGAGCAGTTCTTC.

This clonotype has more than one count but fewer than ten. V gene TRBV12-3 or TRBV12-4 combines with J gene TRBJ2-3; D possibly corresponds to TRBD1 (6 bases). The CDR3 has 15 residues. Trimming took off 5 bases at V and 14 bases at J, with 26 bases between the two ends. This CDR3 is CASSTPGHRSPGVYF. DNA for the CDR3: TGTGCCAGCAGTACGCCGGGACACAGATCCCCCGGGGTGTATTTT.

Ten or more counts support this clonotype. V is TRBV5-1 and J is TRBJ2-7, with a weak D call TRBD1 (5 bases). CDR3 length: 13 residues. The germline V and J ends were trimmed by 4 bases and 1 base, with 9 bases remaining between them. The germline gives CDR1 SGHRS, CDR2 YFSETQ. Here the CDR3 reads CASSQTESYEQYF. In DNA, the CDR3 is TGCGCCAGCAGCCAGACAGAGTCCTACGAGCAGTACTTC.